This TCR beta chain comes out of a study of shared clonotypes between healthy human individuals (dated by TCRdb to about 2020). Looking at the study overall: The cohort included a few men and a couple of women between 18 and 49 years of age. Per donor, three plates each were used for CD4 naive and CD4 memory, two for CD8 naive, and one for CD8 memory. To estimate repertoire size and how much clonotype sharing occurs between individuals, the study deeply sequenced the blood TCR repertoires of five healthy adults. To increase sequencing depth and limit assay-specific biases, TCR repertoire library preparation and sequencing were carried out by different laboratories using diverse techniques. Each donor's leukapheresis produced roughly between roughly 0.85 and 9.5 billion PBMCs. What the authors observed across the whole study: The small number of donors limited the genetic and exposure-history diversity represented. Naive subsets generally had larger estimated clonotype richness than memory subsets did. Pairwise subsampling led to the expectation that sequencing depth would affect the degree of clonotype sharing among donors. Rarefaction of sorted-subset datasets indicated incomplete sequencing despite the large sequencing depth. Sampling was restricted to blood, and TCR repertoires in tissue are likely to differ from TCR repertoires in blood. Across a few donors, roughly 5.1% of naive CD4, over 3% of naive CD8, roughly 2.3% of memory CD4, and 0.4% of memory CD8 clonotypes were shared. Higher generation probabilities were observed for clonotypes shared by all four sorted-subset donors than for non-shared clonotypes.

The germline V gene provides CDR1 SGHTA and CDR2 FQGNSA. The CDR3 has 15 amino acids, counting the end cysteine and phenylalanine. Of the read, only the CDR3 DNA is kept; its 45 bases are in frame from base 1. V sheds 5 bases and J sheds 1 base, leaving 12 bases between their ends. The donors were healthy, HIV-negative adults with no recently reported acute infections or vaccinations. Every donor was a Caucasian adult living in Nashville, Tennessee, USA. CD4+ T cells were enriched by magnetic negative selection; naive cells were then positively selected on CD45RA, and the negative fraction formed the memory subset. After blood collection by leukapheresis, PBMCs were isolated using Ficoll-Histopaque density gradient centrifugation and then cryopreserved in the vapor phase of liquid nitrogen. Analytical flow cytometry was used to check the purity and quantity of every magnetically sorted T cell population. Each sorted fraction had its genomic DNA isolated and then quantified by UV absorbance on a Nanodrop 2000c.

Using the deep immunoSEQ assay, TCR CDR3 regions were amplified from genomic DNA by multiplex PCR. Genomic DNA extracted from each cell subset was distributed evenly over all wells of several immunoSEQ 96-well plates, and each plate served as one replicate. Each replicate PCR for sorted subsets received 150 to 250 ng genomic DNA, equal to tens of thousands of T cell genomes. The purified libraries were quantified using a Qubit 3.0 fluorometer, sized with a Bioanalyzer 2100, and then quantified again using the KAPA Library Quantification kit. Each immunoSEQ 96-well plate was sequenced on its own single-read 150-cycle Illumina NextSeq 550 flow cell. As for the original processing: Because the immunoSEQ output held only junctional sequences and lacked quality scores, the filtering could not match the filtering applied to full-length reads. Sequences were annotated with PyIR, a Python wrapper for IgBLAST v1.9, and V/J genes and CDR3 were assigned using IMGT germline references. Reads were filtered out if the reads had weak V/J assignments (E-value above 1e-6), no CDR3, stop codons, out-of-frame junctions, or ambiguous translated residues. V3J clonotypes were defined as sequences sharing the same inferred V gene, J gene, and CDR3 amino acid sequence. To compute the percentage overlap between repertoires, the number of shared unique clonotypes was divided by the size of the smaller repertoire. Richness of each repertoire was evaluated using RTK rarefaction, the Chao1 estimator, and Recon v2.1 estimates of unobserved clonotypes. Generation probabilities were computed with OLGA for all TCRbeta clonotypes obtained by the gDNA method from several donors. Drawn from immuneACCESS, this table holds only the in-frame rearrangements with V and J called that TCRdb kept. Clones are partly lost; checked studies trace under half to an unresolved V gene and leave the rest unexplained. For V, J and clone size, that table is used; D and trimming come from the DNA. The sample table records roughly 1,100,000 clones; under 80% of these occur just once. The top ten clones comprise 1.2% to 1.5% of the sample.

Comment on this clone: Its antigen is unknown. No base quality values were provided; no much bigger clone lies one nucleotide off.

The sequence derives from a man younger than 35 in good health. The chain is encoded by TRBV7-2 joined to TRBJ1-5; TRBD1 is perhaps the D gene, given 6 matching bases. Sequenced input: memory CD4+ T cells sorted from blood. The cell subset or site label, as the study defines it: CD45RA-negative fraction. CDR3 loop: CASSPQGTSNQPQHF. The nucleotide sequence reads TGTGCCAGCAGCCCCCAGGGGACGAGCAATCAGCCCCAGCATTTT.